What follows is one TCR beta chain and its context. Its binding antigen is unknown. Per-nucleotide qualities are absent, and no much larger clonotype sits a single base away. TCRbeta CDR3 regions were profiled with the immunoSEQ Assay using bias-controlled multiplex PCR amplification of genomic DNA. The authors' pipeline ran thus. To quantify the absolute abundance of each unique TCRbeta CDR3 region, the sequences were collapsed and filtered. Differential abundance was tested with a binomial (Fisher-equivalent) model and with a beta-binomial model adding time-dependent variance fitted from healthy donors. Clones with fewer than 5 combined templates were removed, and differential abundance was called for clones with a Benjamini-Hochberg FDR below 0.01. The form v = (b*log(k)+a)^2 was used to model beta-binomial variance as a function of total template count across the two samples. Sourced from immuneACCESS, this table was stored by TCRdb with only in-frame sequences that have V and J called. A share of the clones is absent; for the studies checked, an unresolved V gene accounts for under half, and the remainder has no known explanation. Clone size and the V and J calls come from that table; the DNA yielded D and trimming. This sample is represented by about 52,000 clones; less than 85% of them were singletons. 11% to 15% of the sample belongs to the ten largest clones.

CDR1 and CDR2, per the germline V gene, are MNHNS and SASEGT. Trimming takes 10 bases off V and 7 bases off J; junction bases not matched to a gene: 16. The CDR3 numbers 14 residues from cysteine through phenylalanine. The kept DNA is CDR3 alone, 42 bases in frame from the first base. These data come from a study of identifying expanded T cells in peripheral blood (dated by TCRdb to the late 2010s). Concerning the study at large: Technical replicates were generated by sequencing separate aliquots of the same genomic DNA pool, and four replicates were compared pairwise.

No immune events, such as infections, were documented for the healthy donors during the collection period. Healthy-donor blood repertoires served as a training cohort to calibrate time-dependent variance in a beta-binomial model of T-cell clone differential abundance. The training cohort included around ten healthy donors, of whom 3 were female and 7 were male. An age range of roughly 29 to 70 years, with an average of roughly 40 years, was recorded for the donors. Whole blood was collected from each healthy donor at three time points spaced two weeks apart and obtained from a commercial supplier. For immunosequencing, genomic DNA was extracted from whole blood that had not been sorted. Points the paper makes about the study in general: The binomial model flagged around 1.1 differentially abundant clones between technical replicates, compared with about 17 over about two weeks and 19 to 20 over around 4 weeks. The authors expected that biological variance in healthy repertoires might rise further over much longer intervals, such as months to years. Variance in clone template counts between approximately two-week samples significantly increased with total template count across all healthy donors. Both the number of clones called differentially abundant and the false-positive rate were significantly reduced by the beta-binomial model across all healthy-donor time intervals.

Specimen: blood. The rearranged segments are TRBV6-1 and TRBJ2-7, and 7 junction bases match TRBD2. This receptor was identified in a person between 18 and 69 years old in good health. The nucleotides are TGTGCCAACCCTTCGGGAGGCGCCCTACGAGAGCAGTACTTC. This yields the protein CANPSGGALREQYF.